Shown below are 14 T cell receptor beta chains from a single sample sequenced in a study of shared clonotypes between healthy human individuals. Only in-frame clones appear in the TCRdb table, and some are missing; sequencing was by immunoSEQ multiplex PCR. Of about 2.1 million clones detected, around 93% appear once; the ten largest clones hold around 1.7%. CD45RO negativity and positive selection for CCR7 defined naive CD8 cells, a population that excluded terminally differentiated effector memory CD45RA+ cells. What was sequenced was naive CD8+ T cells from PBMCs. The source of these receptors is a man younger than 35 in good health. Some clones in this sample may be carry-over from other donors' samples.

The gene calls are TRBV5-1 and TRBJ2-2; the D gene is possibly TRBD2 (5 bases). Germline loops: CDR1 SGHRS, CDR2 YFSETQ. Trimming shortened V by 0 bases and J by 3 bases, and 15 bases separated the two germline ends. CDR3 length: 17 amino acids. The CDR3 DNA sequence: TGCGCCAGCAGCTTGGCCTCGGCGGGCCGGCACACCGGGGAGCTGTTTTTT. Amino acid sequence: CASSLASAGRHTGELFF.

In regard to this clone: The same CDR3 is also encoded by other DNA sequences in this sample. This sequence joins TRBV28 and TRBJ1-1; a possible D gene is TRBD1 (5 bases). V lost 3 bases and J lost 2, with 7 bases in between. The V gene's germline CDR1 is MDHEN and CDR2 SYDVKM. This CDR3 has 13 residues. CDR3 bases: TGTGCCAGCAGTTTCGGGGCAAACACTGAAGCTTTCTTT. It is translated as CASSFGANTEAFF.

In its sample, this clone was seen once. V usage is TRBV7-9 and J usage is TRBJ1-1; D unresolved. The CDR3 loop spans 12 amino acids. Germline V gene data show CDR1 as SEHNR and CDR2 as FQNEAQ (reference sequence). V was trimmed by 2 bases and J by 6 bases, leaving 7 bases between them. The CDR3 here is CASSLPEPEAFF. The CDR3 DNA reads TGTGCCAGCAGCTTACCTGAGCCTGAAGCTTTCTTT. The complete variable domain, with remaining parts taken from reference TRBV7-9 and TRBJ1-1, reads DTGVSQNPRHKITKRGQNVTFRCDPISEHNRLYWYRQTLGQGPEFLTYFQNEAQLEKSRLLSDRFSAERPKGSFSTLEIQRTEQGDSAMYLCASSLPEPEAFFGQGTRLTVV.

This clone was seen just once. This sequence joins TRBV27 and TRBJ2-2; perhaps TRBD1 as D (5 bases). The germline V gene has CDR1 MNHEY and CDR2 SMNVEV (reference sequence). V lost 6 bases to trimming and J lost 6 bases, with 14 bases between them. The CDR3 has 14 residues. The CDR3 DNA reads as TGTGCCAGCAGAAACCTGAAGGGGCCCGGGGAGCTGTTTTTT. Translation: CASRNLKGPGELFF.

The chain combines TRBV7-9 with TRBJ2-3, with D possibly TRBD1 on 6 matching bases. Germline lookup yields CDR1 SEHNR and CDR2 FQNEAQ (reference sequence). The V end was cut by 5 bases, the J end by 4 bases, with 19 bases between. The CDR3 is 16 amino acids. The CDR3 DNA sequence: TGTGCCAGCAGCCCCCTCCGACAGGCCCCCGCAGATACGCAGTATTTT. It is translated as CASSPLRQAPADTQYF.

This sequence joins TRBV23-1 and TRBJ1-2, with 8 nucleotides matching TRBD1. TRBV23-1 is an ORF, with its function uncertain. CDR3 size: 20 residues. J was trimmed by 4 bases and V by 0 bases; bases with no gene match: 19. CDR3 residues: CASSQSRGGTGYCSIYGYTF. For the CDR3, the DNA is TGCGCCAGCAGTCAATCTAGGGGTGGGACAGGCTATTGCTCTATCTATGGCTACACCTTC.

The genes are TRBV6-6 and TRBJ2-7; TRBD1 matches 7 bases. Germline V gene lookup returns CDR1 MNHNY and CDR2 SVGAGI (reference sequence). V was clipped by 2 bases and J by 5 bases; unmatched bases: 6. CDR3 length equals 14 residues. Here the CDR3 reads CASSYGTEINEQYF. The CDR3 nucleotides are TGTGCCAGCAGTTACGGGACAGAGATCAACGAGCAGTACTTC.

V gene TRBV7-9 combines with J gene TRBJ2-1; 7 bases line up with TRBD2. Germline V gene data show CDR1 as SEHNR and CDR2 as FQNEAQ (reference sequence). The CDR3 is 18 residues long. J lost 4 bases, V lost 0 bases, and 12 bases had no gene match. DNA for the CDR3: TGTGCCAGCAGCTTAGCGGGTATCGGGAGGCCTCTTTACAATGAGCAGTTCTTC. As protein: CASSLAGIGRPLYNEQFF.

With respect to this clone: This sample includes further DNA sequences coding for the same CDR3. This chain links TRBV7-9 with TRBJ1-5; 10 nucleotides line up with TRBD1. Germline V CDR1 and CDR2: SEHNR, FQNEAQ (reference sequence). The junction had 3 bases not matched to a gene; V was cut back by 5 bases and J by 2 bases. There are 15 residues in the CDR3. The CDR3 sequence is CASSPGQGGNQPQHF. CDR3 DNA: TGTGCCAGCAGCCCCGGACAGGGGGGCAATCAGCCCCAGCATTTT.

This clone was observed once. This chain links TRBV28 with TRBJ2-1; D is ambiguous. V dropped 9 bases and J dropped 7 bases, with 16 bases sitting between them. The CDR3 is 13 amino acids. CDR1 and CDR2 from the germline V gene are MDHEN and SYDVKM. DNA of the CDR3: TGTGCCAGTTTGCTAACCGCCGAGAATGAGCAGTTCTTC. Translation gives CASLLTAENEQFF.

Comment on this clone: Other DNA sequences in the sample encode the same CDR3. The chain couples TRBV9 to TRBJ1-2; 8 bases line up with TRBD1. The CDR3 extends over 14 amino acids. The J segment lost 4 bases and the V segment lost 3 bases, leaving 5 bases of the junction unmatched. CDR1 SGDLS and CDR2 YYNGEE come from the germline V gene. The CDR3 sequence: CASSGSGTGYGYTF. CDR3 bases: TGTGCCAGCAGCGGTTCCGGGACAGGCTATGGCTACACCTTC.

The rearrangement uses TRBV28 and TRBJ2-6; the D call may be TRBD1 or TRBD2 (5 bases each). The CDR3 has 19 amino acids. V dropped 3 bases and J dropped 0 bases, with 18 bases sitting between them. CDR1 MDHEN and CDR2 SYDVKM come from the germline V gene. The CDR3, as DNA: TGTGCCAGCAGTTTGATGGCGTTTGGGGGTTTCTCTGGGGCCAACGTCCTGACTTTC. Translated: CASSLMAFGGFSGANVLTF.

DNA for the CDR3: TGTGCCAGCAGCTTAGCGGGAGGTATCACCGGGGAGCTGTTTTTT. Residues: CASSLAGGITGELFF. The chain joins TRBV7-2 to TRBJ2-2, with D perhaps TRBD2 (6 bases). Trimming shortened V by 0 bases and J by 4 bases, and 9 bases separated the two germline ends. CDR1 is SGHTA and CDR2 is FQGNSA in the germline V gene. This CDR3 contains 15 residues.

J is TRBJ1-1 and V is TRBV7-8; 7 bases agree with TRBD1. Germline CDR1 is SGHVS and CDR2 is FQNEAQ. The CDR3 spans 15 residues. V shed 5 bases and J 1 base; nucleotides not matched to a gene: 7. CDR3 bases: TGTGCCAGCAGCCCAGGGGGGGGTGGGAACACTGAAGCTTTCTTT. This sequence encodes CASSPGGGGNTEAFF.